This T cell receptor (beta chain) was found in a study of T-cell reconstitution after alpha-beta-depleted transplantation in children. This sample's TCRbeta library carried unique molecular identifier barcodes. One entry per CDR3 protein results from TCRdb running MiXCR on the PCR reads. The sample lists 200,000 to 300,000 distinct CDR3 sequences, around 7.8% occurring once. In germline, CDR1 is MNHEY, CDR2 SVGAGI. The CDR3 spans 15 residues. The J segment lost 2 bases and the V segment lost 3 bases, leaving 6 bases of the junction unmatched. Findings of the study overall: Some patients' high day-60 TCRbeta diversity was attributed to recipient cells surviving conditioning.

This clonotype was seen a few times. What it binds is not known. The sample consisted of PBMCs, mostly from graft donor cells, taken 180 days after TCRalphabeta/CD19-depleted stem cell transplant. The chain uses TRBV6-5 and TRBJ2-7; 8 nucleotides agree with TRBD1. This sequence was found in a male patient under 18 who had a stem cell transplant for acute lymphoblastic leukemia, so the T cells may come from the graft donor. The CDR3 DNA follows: TGTGCCAGCAGTTATGGCGGGACAGGCCCCTACGAGCAGTACTTC. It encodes CASSYGGTGPYEQYF.